This T cell receptor beta chain was documented in a study of T cell changes during pregnancy in multiple sclerosis. The CDR3 loop spans 17 amino acids. In germline, CDR1 is LNHDA, CDR2 SQIVND (reference sequence). V was pared by 2 bases and J by 0 bases, with 16 bases between. Assay: immunoSEQ multiplex PCR; the TCRdb copy retains only in-frame clones and omits some. The sample records about 70,000 clones, about 91% being singletons. This receptor was identified in a female donor with multiple sclerosis, enrolled in a pregnancy study. J is TRBJ1-1 and V is TRBV19, with a weak D call TRBD1 (5 bases). Sequencing used peripheral blood, obtained after pregnancy. In DNA, the CDR3 is TGTGCCAGTAGTATACCGCGGCAGGGATTGGTGAACACTGAAGCTTTCTTT. Amino acids: CASSIPRQGLVNTEAFF.